Each of the 4 T cell receptor beta chains below was sequenced from the same sample in a study of blood T cell repertoires in COVID-19. Method: immunoSEQ multiplex PCR; TCRdb's copy keeps in-frame clones and lacks some. The table lists 470,000 or so clones, roughly 85% of them singletons. The sequencing input was PBMCs or T cells enriched from blood (not recorded which). These receptors all come from a woman aged 18-35 years with acute COVID-19.

The chain combines TRBV15 with TRBJ1-5; D unresolved. Trimming pared 0 bases from V and 7 bases from J, leaving 13 bases between. CDR1 is LNHNV, CDR2 YYDKDF, per germline (reference sequence). The CDR3 loop spans 15 amino acids. Here the CDR3 reads CATSRDPGAEQPQHF. The CDR3 DNA follows: TGTGCCACCAGCAGAGATCCGGGAGCGGAACAGCCCCAGCATTTT.

A few counts support this clone. J is TRBJ1-1 and V is TRBV28, with TRBD1 matching 8 bases. The V gene end was trimmed by 5 bases and the J gene end by 4 bases; junction bases not matched to a gene: 6. The CDR3 length is 14 residues. Germline CDR1 reads MDHEN; CDR2 reads SYDVKM. The CDR3 reads CASSRTGGSTEAFF. The CDR3 nucleotides read TGTGCCAGCAGTCGTACAGGGGGTAGCACTGAAGCTTTCTTT.

V usage is TRBV29-1 and J usage is TRBJ2-5; D gene unclear. With 3 bases removed from V and 12 bases from J, the gap between germline ends came to 5 bases. The germline CDR1 and CDR2 sequences are SQVTM and ANQGSEA. The length of the CDR3 is 8 residues. The CDR3 region is CSVESKYF. CDR3 in DNA: TGCAGCGTTGAGTCAAAGTACTTC. The entire variable domain, with the rest obtained from reference TRBV29-1 and TRBJ2-5, is as follows: SAVISQKPSRDICQRGTSLTIQCQVDSQVTMMFWYRQQPGQSLTLIATANQGSEATYESGFVIDKFPISRPNLTFSTLTVSNMSPEDSSIYLCSVESKYFGPGTRLLVL.

The V and J genes are TRBV5-4 and TRBJ2-7, with D perhaps matching TRBD2 (6 bases). Trimming shortened V by 4 bases and J by 2 bases, and 25 bases separated the two germline ends. Germline V gene sequence: CDR1 SGHNT, CDR2 YYREEE (reference sequence). The length of the CDR3 is 18 residues. The CDR3 DNA follows: TGTGCCAGCAGCGCCAGCCCCAAGAGGAGGGGCGATACCTACGAGCAGTACTTC. This gives the protein CASSASPKRRGDTYEQYF. Together with reference TRBV5-4 and TRBJ2-7, the CDR3 gives the full variable domain: ETGVTQSPTHLIKTRGQQVTLRCSSQSGHNTVSWYQQALGQGPQFIFQYYREEENGRGNFPPRFSGLQFPNYSSELNVNALELDDSALYLCASSASPKRRGDTYEQYFGPGTRLTVT.